The 24 T cell receptor beta chains in this list originate from one sample, sequenced in a study of control samples from healthy donors and cancer patients. Sequencing was performed with immunoSEQ multiplex PCR; in TCRdb, only in-frame clones are kept and a portion is missing. This table holds under 450,000 clones, approximately 92% found once. Sequencing used PBMCs. These receptors were taken from a man between 40 and 49 years old with head and neck cancer.

The chain uses TRBV11-2 and TRBJ1-1; D unresolved. V gave up 1 base and J gave up 3 bases, with 9 bases separating them. Germline V gene lookup returns CDR1 SGHAT and CDR2 FQNNGV. The CDR3 has 14 residues. The CDR3 reads CASSLAHGDTEAFF. The CDR3 DNA reads TGTGCCAGCAGCTTAGCCCACGGGGACACTGAAGCTTTCTTT.

For the CDR3, the DNA is TGTGCCAGCAGTTACTTGACAGGTTGCACCTTC. It translates to CASSYLTGCTF. The gene calls are TRBV6-2 or TRBV6-3 and TRBJ1-2; tentative D call: TRBD1 (6 bases). CDR3 length: 11 amino acids. Trimming cost V 1 base and J 13 bases, with 10 bases left between them. CDR1 and CDR2 (germline): MNHEY, SVGEGT.

The chain links TRBV10-3 to TRBJ2-1; 9 bases map to TRBD2. Trimming cost V 2 bases and J 2 bases; bases outside gene matches: 1. Germline CDR1 is ENHRY and CDR2 is SYGVKD. The CDR3 spans 15 residues. The CDR3: CAISEAGGPYNEQFF. The CDR3 DNA follows: TGTGCCATCAGTGAGGCGGGAGGGCCCTACAATGAGCAGTTCTTC.

The chain carries TRBV5-1 and TRBJ1-1, with D perhaps matching TRBD1 (6 bases). Germline-derived CDR1 and CDR2 are SGHRS and YFSETQ. The CDR3 is 16 residues long. V lost 4 bases to trimming and J lost 0 bases, with 16 bases between them. CDR3 protein: CASSIDAGAMNTEAFF. In nucleotides, the CDR3 is TGCGCCAGCAGCATAGACGCAGGGGCCATGAACACTGAAGCTTTCTTT.

The chain carries TRBV28 and TRBJ2-6; D is perhaps TRBD1 (5 bases). In germline, CDR1 is MDHEN, CDR2 SYDVKM. The CDR3 spans 15 residues. V was pared by 8 bases and J by 0 bases, with 11 bases between. CDR3 bases: TGTGCCAGCGGGGTGACAGACTCTGGGGCCAACGTCCTGACTTTC. This gives the protein CASGVTDSGANVLTF.

Here the CDR3 reads CSPDRCRARTEAFF. In DNA, the CDR3 is TGTTCCCCGGATCGGTGTAGGGCGAGAACTGAAGCTTTCTTT. The rearrangement uses TRBV28 and TRBJ1-1; D not resolved. Germline V gives CDR1 MDHEN, CDR2 SYDVKM. The CDR3 runs to 14 residues.

The CDR3 DNA sequence: TGTGCCTGGACCCCCGGGGGCAGGAACACTGAAGCTTTCTTT. Translating gives CAWTPGGRNTEAFF. V usage is TRBV30 and J usage is TRBJ1-1; possibly TRBD1 for D (6 bases). Trimming shortened V by 4 bases and J by 1 base, and 13 bases separated the two germline ends. Germline loops: CDR1 GTSNPN, CDR2 SVGIG (reference sequence). This CDR3 is built from 14 residues.

The V and J genes are TRBV28 and TRBJ1-2; possible D gene TRBD1, 5 bases. The V end was cut by 8 bases, the J end by 4 bases, with 11 bases between. The CDR3 sequence is 12 residues long. The germline CDR1 and CDR2 sequences are MDHEN and SYDVKM. CDR3 sequence: CASHMGGYGYTF. The CDR3 coding sequence is TGTGCCAGCCATATGGGGGGCTATGGCTACACCTTC.

This clone was recorded once. The V call is TRBV7-6, the J call TRBJ1-2; 11 bases match TRBD1. This CDR3 has 15 amino acids. Unmatched junction bases numbered 10, after V lost 6 bases and J lost 7 bases. The V gene's germline CDR1 is SGHVS and CDR2 FNYEAQ. The CDR3 spells CASRPGQGASVGYTF. The DNA for the CDR3 is TGTGCCAGCAGACCCGGACAGGGGGCCTCCGTTGGCTACACCTTC.

This clone was recorded a few times. The chain combines TRBV7-9 with TRBJ1-1; possibly TRBD1 for D (5 bases). V lost 5 bases and J lost 10, with 14 bases in between. Germline V CDR1 and CDR2: SEHNR, FQNEAQ (reference sequence). This CDR3 is built from 12 residues. In DNA, the CDR3 is TGTGCCAGCAGCCCGGGAGGGGACGGAGCTTTCTTT. It encodes CASSPGGDGAFF. Variable domain in full (rest from reference TRBV7-9 and TRBJ1-1): DTGVSQNPRHKITKRGQNVTFRCDPISEHNRLYWYRQTLGQGPEFLTYFQNEAQLEKSRLLSDRFSAERPKGSFSTLEIQRTEQGDSAMYLCASSPGGDGAFFGQGTRLTVV.

A note on this clone: The identical CDR3 is also encoded by other nucleotide sequences in the sample. This sequence joins TRBV7-2 and TRBJ1-2, with D possibly being TRBD1 (6 bases). Germline V gene lookup returns CDR1 SGHTA and CDR2 FQGNSA. The CDR3 covers 14 residues. V dropped 5 bases and J dropped 2 bases, with 12 bases sitting between them. CDR3 protein: CASSPGQGNYGYTF. CDR3 DNA sequence: TGTGCCAGCAGCCCGGGCCAGGGGAACTATGGCTACACCTTC.

The gene calls are TRBV7-8 and TRBJ2-7; 11 bases are a match to TRBD1. Trimming took 4 bases from V and 5 from J; bases not matched to a gene: 4. From germline, CDR1 is SGHVS and CDR2 FQNEAQ. The CDR3 totals 14 residues. The CDR3 nucleotides are TGTGCCAGCAGCTGGGGGACAGGGGGACACGAGCAGTACTTC. This gives the protein CASSWGTGGHEQYF.

The chain carries TRBV9 and TRBJ2-1, with D hard to call. V was pared by 2 bases and J by 4 bases, with 13 bases between. This CDR3 has 15 amino acids. In germline, CDR1 is SGDLS, CDR2 YYNGEE. The CDR3 region is CASSVERTDYNEQFF. The CDR3 region has the DNA TGTGCCAGCAGCGTCGAACGGACGGATTACAATGAGCAGTTCTTC.

The chain combines TRBV28 with TRBJ1-5; D gene uncertain. The germline V and J ends were trimmed by 3 bases and 0 bases, with 18 bases remaining between them. The CDR3 runs to 18 residues. CDR1 and CDR2 from the germline V gene are MDHEN and SYDVKM. The CDR3 DNA reads TGTGCCAGCAGTTTGGCCCGCTTCCTGGGTGTTAGCAATCAGCCCCAGCATTTT. Its protein product is CASSLARFLGVSNQPQHF.

This clone was found a few times. The CDR3 reads CASSLGGTAEQFF. In DNA, the CDR3 is TGTGCCAGCAGCCTAGGGGGGACAGCTGAGCAGTTCTTC. The chain employs TRBV7-3 and TRBJ2-1, with D possibly being TRBD1 (7 bases). In germline, CDR1 is SGHTA, CDR2 FQGTGA. The length of the CDR3 is 13 residues. Between the trimmed V and J ends, which lost 5 bases and 9 bases, there was a span of 14 bases. Complete variable domain (other parts from reference TRBV7-3 and TRBJ2-1): GAGVSQTPSNKVTEKGKYVELRCDPISGHTALYWYRQSLGQGPEFLIYFQGTGAADDSGLPNDRFFAVRPEGSVSTLKIQRTERGDSAVYLCASSLGGTAEQFFGPGTRLTVL.

The CDR3 region has the DNA TGTGCCAGCAGCCCACTCAATCACGAGTCAAACGAGCAGTACTTC. Its protein product is CASSPLNHESNEQYF. The chain employs TRBV11-2 and TRBJ2-7; D call uncertain. Germline V gene data show CDR1 as SGHAT and CDR2 as FQNNGV. The length of the CDR3 is 15 residues. Trimming removed 5 bases from V and 5 bases from J, with 19 bases in between. The entire variable domain, with the rest obtained from reference TRBV11-2 and TRBJ2-7, is as follows: EAGVAQSPRYKIIEKRQSVAFWCNPISGHATLYWYQQILGQGPKLLIQFQNNGVVDDSQLPKDRFSAERLKGVDSTLKIQPAKLEDSAVYLCASSPLNHESNEQYFGPGTRLTVT.

Only a few counts were recorded for this clone. Other DNA sequences within the sample encode an identical CDR3. The CDR3 bases are TGCGCCAGCAGTGAGTCTGGAAATCAGCCCCAGCATTTT. Protein product: CASSESGNQPQHF. The rearrangement joins TRBV10-2 to TRBJ1-5; D call uncertain. The CDR3 covers 13 residues. The germline gives CDR1 WSHSY, CDR2 SAAADI. The ends were cut back, 0 bases at V and 4 bases at J, with 4 bases in the middle.

The chain is built from TRBV28 and TRBJ1-2; D possibly corresponds to TRBD1 (6 bases). Germline loops: CDR1 MDHEN, CDR2 SYDVKM. V was pared by 3 bases and J by 2 bases, with 16 bases between. This CDR3 region has 16 residues. This CDR3 is CASSFPGGGKNYGYTF. The CDR3 region has the DNA TGTGCCAGCAGTTTCCCGGGAGGGGGAAAGAACTATGGCTACACCTTC.

The chain carries TRBV6-4 and TRBJ2-3; D possibly matches TRBD1 or TRBD2 (6 bases each). The V end lost 3 bases, the J end lost 8 bases, and 15 bases lay between the germline ends. The CDR3 spans 14 residues. The germline V gene encodes CDR1 MRHNA and CDR2 SNTAGT. CDR3 amino acids: CASSEEGGSGTQYF. The CDR3 nucleotides read TGTGCCAGCAGTGAGGAGGGGGGATCAGGTACGCAGTATTTT.

The J gene is TRBJ1-5, the V gene TRBV25-1, with a weak D call TRBD1 (5 bases). The CDR3 totals 13 residues. V was cut by 4 bases and J by 6 bases, with 10 bases left in between. Germline V gene lookup returns CDR1 MGHDK and CDR2 SYGVNS. The CDR3 coding sequence is TGTGCCAGCAGTGTAGGGGTGTCTCAGCCCCAGCATTTT. This codes for CASSVGVSQPQHF.

The chain joins TRBV19 to TRBJ2-2, with 7 bases matching TRBD1. This CDR3 has 15 amino acids. Germline V gene sequence: CDR1 LNHDA, CDR2 SQIVND (reference sequence). J lost 5 bases, V lost 4 bases, and 7 bases had no gene match. CDR3 loop: CASSTRDSSTGELFF. CDR3 nucleotide sequence: TGTGCCAGTAGTACCCGGGACAGCAGTACCGGGGAGCTGTTTTTT.

This chain uses TRBV3-1 (or the pseudogene TRBV3-2) with TRBJ2-1; a possible D gene is TRBD2 (6 bases). CDR1 is LGHDT, CDR2 YNNKEL, per germline (reference sequence). Trimming left V 5 bases short and J 6 bases short, with 14 bases between. The CDR3 is 14 amino acids. The CDR3 DNA sequence: TGTGCCAGCAGCAAACAACTAGCCCCCAATGAGCAGTTCTTC. Translation gives CASSKQLAPNEQFF.

The chain is built from TRBV7-9 and TRBJ2-1, with D perhaps being TRBD1 or TRBD2 (6 bases each). Trimming removed 4 bases from V and 5 bases from J, with 15 bases in between. Per germline, CDR1 SEHNR and CDR2 FQNEAQ (reference sequence). This CDR3 spans 15 amino acids. CDR3 DNA sequence: TGTGCCAGCAGCTGGGGGGCTAGCAGAGACAATGAGCAGTTCTTC. It yields the protein CASSWGASRDNEQFF.

CDR3 nucleotides: TGCGCCAGCAGCCAAGGGGGACGGCTCTTGAGGGAGCTGTTTTTT. This sequence encodes CASSQGGRLLRELFF. The chain recombines TRBV4-1 with TRBJ2-2, with D possibly being TRBD1 or TRBD2 (5 bases each). Per germline, CDR1 MGHRA and CDR2 YSYEKL. This CDR3 contains 15 residues. The V gene lost 1 base and the J gene lost 9 bases, with 15 bases spanning the gap.